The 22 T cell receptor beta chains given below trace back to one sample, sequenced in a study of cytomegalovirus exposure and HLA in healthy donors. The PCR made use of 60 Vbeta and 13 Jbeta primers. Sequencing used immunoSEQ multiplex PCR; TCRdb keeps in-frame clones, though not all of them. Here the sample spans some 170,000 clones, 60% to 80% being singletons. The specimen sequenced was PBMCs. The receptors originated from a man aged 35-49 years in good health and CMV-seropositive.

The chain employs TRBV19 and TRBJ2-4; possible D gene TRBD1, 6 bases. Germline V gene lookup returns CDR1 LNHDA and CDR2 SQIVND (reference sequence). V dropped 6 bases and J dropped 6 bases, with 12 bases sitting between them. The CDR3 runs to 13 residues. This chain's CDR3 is CASRPGTTNIQYF. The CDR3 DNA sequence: TGTGCCAGTAGACCTGGGACAACAAACATTCAGTACTTC.

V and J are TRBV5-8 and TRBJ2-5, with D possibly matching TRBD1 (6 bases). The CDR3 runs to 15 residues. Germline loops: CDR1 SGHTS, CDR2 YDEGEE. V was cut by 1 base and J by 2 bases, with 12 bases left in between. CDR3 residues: CASSLLPQGQETQYF. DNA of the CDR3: TGTGCCAGCAGCTTGCTGCCACAGGGTCAAGAGACCCAGTACTTC. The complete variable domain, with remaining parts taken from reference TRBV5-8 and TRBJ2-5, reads EAGVTQSPTHLIKTRGQQATLRCSPISGHTSVYWYQQALGLGLQFLLWYDEGEERNRGNFPPRFSGRQFPNYSSELNVNALELEDSALYLCASSLLPQGQETQYFGPGTRLLVL.

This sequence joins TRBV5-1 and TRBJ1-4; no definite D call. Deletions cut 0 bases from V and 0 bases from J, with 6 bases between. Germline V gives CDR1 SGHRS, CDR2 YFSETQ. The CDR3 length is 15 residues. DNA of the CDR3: TGCGCCAGCAGCTTGGTGGCAGCAACTAATGAAAAACTGTTTTTT. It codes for CASSLVAATNEKLFF.

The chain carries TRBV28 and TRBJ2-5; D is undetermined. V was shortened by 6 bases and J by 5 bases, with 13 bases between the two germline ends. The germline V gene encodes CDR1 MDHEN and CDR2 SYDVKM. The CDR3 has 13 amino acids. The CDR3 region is CASRPERLETQYF. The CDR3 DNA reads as TGTGCCAGCAGACCGGAGAGGCTGGAGACCCAGTACTTC.

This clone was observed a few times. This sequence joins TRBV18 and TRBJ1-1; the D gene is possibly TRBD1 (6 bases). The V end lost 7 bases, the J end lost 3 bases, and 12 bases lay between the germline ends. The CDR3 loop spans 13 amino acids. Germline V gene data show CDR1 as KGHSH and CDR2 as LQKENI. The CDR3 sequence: CASLRDTYTEAFF. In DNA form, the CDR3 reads TGTGCCAGCTTACGGGACACCTACACTGAAGCTTTCTTT.

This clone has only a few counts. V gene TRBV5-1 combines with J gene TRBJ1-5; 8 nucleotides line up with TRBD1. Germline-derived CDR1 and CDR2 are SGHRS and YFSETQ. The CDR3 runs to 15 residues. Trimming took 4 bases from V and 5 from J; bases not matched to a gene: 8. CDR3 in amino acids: CASSVQGALDQPQHF. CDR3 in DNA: TGCGCCAGCAGCGTCCAGGGGGCGTTAGATCAGCCCCAGCATTTT.

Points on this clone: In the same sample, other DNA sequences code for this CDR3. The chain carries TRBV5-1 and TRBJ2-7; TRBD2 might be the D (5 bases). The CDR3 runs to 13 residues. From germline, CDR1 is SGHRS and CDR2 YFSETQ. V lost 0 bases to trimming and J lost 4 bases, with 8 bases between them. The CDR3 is CASSLGTGYEQYF. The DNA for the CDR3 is TGCGCCAGCAGCTTGGGGACGGGGTACGAGCAGTACTTC.

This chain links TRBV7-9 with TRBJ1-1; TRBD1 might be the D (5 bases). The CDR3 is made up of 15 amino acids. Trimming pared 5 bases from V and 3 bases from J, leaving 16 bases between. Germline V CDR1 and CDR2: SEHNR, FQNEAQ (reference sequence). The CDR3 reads CASSVSDSSHTEAFF. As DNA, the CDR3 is TGTGCCAGCAGCGTATCCGACAGCTCTCACACTGAAGCTTTCTTT.

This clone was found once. The CDR3 spells CASSIGTTTEAFF. The DNA for the CDR3 is TGCGCCAGCAGCATCGGGACTACCACTGAAGCTTTCTTT. The chain recombines TRBV5-1 with TRBJ1-1, with D possibly TRBD1 on 5 matching bases. This CDR3 has 13 residues. The germline V and J ends were trimmed by 4 bases and 4 bases, with 11 bases remaining between them. In germline, CDR1 is SGHRS, CDR2 YFSETQ.

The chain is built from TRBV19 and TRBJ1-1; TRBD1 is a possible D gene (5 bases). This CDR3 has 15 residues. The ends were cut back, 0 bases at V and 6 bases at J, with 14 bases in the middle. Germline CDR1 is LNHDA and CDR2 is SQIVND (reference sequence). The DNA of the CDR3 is TGTGCCAGTAGTATAGAGGGGGGGGAGGTGGCTGAAGCTTTCTTT. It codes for CASSIEGGEVAEAFF.

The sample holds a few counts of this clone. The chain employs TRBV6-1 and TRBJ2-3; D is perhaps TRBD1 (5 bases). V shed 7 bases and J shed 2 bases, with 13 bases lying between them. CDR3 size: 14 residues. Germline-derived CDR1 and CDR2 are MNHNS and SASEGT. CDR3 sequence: CASTRAGLTDTQYF. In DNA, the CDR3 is TGTGCCAGCACCCGGGCAGGGCTCACAGATACGCAGTATTTT.

The CDR3: CASSLAHGGATNEKLFF. Written as DNA, the CDR3 is TGCGCCAGCAGCTTGGCCCACGGGGGTGCAACTAATGAAAAACTGTTTTTT. The V and J genes are TRBV5-1 and TRBJ1-4; D possibly corresponds to TRBD1 (5 bases). V lost 0 bases and J lost 0, with 12 bases in between. Germline CDR1 SGHRS, CDR2 YFSETQ. The CDR3 runs to 17 residues.

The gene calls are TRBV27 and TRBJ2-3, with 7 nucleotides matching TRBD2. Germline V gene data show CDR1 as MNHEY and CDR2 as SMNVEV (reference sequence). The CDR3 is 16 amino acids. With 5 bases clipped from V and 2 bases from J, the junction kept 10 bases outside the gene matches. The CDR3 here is CASSARGGRATDTQYF. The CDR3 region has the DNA TGTGCCAGCAGTGCCCGCGGAGGGAGGGCCACAGATACGCAGTATTTT.

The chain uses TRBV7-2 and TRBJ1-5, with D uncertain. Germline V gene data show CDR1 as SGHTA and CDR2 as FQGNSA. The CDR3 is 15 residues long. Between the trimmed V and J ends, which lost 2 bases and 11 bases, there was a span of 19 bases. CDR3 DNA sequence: TGTGCCAGCAGCTTAATGAACTCAGAGGGTTGGACCCAGCATTTT. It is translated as CASSLMNSEGWTQHF.

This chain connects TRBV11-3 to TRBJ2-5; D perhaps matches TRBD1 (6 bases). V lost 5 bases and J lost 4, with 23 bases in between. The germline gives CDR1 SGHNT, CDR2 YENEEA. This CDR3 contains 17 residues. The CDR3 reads CASSDRSTQGLGETQYF. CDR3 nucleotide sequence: TGTGCCAGCAGCGATAGATCTACACAGGGCCTAGGAGAGACCCAGTACTTC. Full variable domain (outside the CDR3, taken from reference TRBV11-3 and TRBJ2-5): EAGVVQSPRYKIIEKKQPVAFWCNPISGHNTLYWYLQNLGQGPELLIRYENEEAVDDSQLPKDRFSAERLKGVDSTLKIQPAELGDSAVYLCASSDRSTQGLGETQYFGPGTRLLVL.

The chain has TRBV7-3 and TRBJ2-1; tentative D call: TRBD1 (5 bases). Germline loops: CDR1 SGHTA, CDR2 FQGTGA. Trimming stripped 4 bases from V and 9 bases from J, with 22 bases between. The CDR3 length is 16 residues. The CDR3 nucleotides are TGTGCCAGCAGCTCCCGTGGTGGCAGGGCCTTTATTGAGCAGTTCTTC. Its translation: CASSSRGGRAFIEQFF.

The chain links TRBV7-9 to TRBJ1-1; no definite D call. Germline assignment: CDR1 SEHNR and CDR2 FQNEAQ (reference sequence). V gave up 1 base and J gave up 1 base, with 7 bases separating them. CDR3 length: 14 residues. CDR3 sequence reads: CASSLGTANTEAFF. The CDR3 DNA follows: TGTGCCAGCAGCTTAGGTACAGCGAACACTGAAGCTTTCTTT.

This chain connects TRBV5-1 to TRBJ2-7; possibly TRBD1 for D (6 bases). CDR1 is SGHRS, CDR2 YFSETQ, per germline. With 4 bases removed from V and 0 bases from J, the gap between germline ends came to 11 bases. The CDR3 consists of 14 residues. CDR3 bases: TGCGCCAGCAGCGCCGGACAGAGCTCCTACGAGCAGTACTTC. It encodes CASSAGQSSYEQYF.

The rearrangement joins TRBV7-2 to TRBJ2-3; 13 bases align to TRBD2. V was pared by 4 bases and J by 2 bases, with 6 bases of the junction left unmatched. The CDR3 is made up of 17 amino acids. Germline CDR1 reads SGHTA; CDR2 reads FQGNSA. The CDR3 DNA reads TGTGCCAGCAGCTCTCCGGGACTAGCGGGACTCACAGATACGCAGTATTTT. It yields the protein CASSSPGLAGLTDTQYF.

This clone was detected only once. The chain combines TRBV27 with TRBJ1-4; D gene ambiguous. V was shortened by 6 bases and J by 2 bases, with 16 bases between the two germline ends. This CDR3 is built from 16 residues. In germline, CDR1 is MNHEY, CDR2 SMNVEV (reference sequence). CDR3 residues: CASSPRHVPTNEKLFF. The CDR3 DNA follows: TGTGCCAGCAGCCCCCGACACGTCCCGACTAATGAAAAACTGTTTTTT.

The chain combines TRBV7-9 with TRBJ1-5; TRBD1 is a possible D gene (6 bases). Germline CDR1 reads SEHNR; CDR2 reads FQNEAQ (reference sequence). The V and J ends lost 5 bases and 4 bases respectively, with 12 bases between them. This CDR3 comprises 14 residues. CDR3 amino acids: CASSTQGSNQPQHF. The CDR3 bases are TGTGCCAGCAGCACTCAGGGGTCGAATCAGCCCCAGCATTTT.

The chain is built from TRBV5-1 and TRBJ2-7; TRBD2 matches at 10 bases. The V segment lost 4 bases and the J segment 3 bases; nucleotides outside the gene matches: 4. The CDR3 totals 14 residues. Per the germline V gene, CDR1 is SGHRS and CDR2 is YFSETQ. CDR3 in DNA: TGCGCCAGCAGCCTTCAGCGGGAGGGCTACGAGCAGTACTTC. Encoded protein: CASSLQREGYEQYF.